The clone carrying this T cell receptor (beta chain) was recorded at least ten times. This entry comes from a study of identical twins. TCRdb analysed the 5' RACE reads with MiXCR anew, one entry per CDR3 protein. The table records around 290,000 distinct CDR3 sequences, less than 9.5% of them present only once. These data also featured in a second study, about yellow fever vaccine responses in identical twins.

The material sequenced was CD8+ T cells sorted from blood. The receptor was derived from a woman between 18 and 29 years old in good health.

Here the CDR3 reads CASSDRNFVTEAFF. In nucleotides, the CDR3 is TGTGCCAGCAGTGACAGGAACTTCGTCACTGAAGCTTTCTTT. The V and J genes are TRBV27 and TRBJ1-1; D might be TRBD1 (6 bases). Looked up from germline, CDR1 is MNHEY and CDR2 is SMNVEV (reference sequence). CDR3 length: 14 residues. Trimming cost V 5 bases and J 4 bases, with 14 bases left between them.